This T cell receptor (beta chain) is drawn from a study of PD-1 blockade in classical Hodgkin lymphoma. Time point reported: cycle 4 day 1 (C4D1), after less than 7 weeks of nivolumab. Every single patient, without exception, relapsed after autologous stem cell transplantation, and brentuximab vedotin exposure varied. Isolation of CD8+ T cells from thawed PBMCs used magnetic negative selection. Germline V gives CDR1 MGHRA, CDR2 YSYEKL. J was trimmed by 4 bases and V by 8 bases; bases with no gene match: 6. The length of the CDR3 is 14 residues. The data were produced by immunoSEQ multiplex PCR, yet TCRdb's version contains in-frame clones alone and is incomplete. The data show about 6,400 clones, approximately 70% seen once.

This TCR was recovered from a human donor with classical Hodgkin lymphoma. V and J are TRBV4-1 and TRBJ2-5; 11 bases align to TRBD2. Material: CD8+ T cells from blood, obtained before the fourth cycle of nivolumab. CDR3 nucleotides: TGCGCCAGCCGACAAGGACTAGCGGGAGAGACCCAGTACTTC. Its protein product is CASRQGLAGETQYF.